This T cell receptor (beta chain) was sequenced in a study of blood T cell repertoires in COVID-19. Across the study: Spain, Italy and the United States supplied samples that represented acute and convalescent COVID-19. PBMCs, B-cell-depleted T cells, or T cells were the source of the cDNA or gDNA that made up the material.

Germline V gene lookup returns CDR1 SGDLS and CDR2 YYNGEE. V shed 3 bases and J 2 bases; nucleotides not matched to a gene: 3. CDR3 size: 16 residues. Original methodology: Amplification of reference gene primers provided the estimated nucleated cell counts. The repertoire was sequenced with immunoSEQ multiplex PCR; TCRdb's copy has only in-frame clones and lacks some. The D gene and trimming were derived from the DNA, and the V and J assignments and clone size from that table. The sample yields fewer than 110,000 clones, roughly 90% seen once. The J gene is TRBJ1-4, the V gene TRBV9, with 11 bases lining up with TRBD1. Source material: peripheral blood. The TCR was taken from a woman aged 55-69 years with acute or convalescent COVID-19. The CDR3 DNA reads as TGTGCCAGCAGCGGGACAGGGGGCGCGACTAATGAAAAACTGTTTTTT. Translating it yields CASSGTGGATNEKLFF.